These 7 T cell receptor beta chains came from one sample sequenced in a study of cytomegalovirus exposure and HLA in healthy donors. The table came from immunoSEQ multiplex PCR; TCRdb's copy has only in-frame clones and leaves some out. In the table there are 180,000 or so clones, roughly 86% of which are singletons. Sequences were obtained from PBMCs. Every receptor here comes from a man in his thirties or forties in good health and CMV-seropositive.

The table lists this clone with a few counts. This rearrangement joins TRBV2 to TRBJ1-2; a weak D match, TRBD1 (5 bases). The germline V gene has CDR1 SNHLY and CDR2 FYNNEI. The CDR3 spans 15 residues. Between the trimmed V and J ends, which lost 2 bases and 6 bases, there was a span of 16 bases. This chain's CDR3 is CASSEQGGSLDGYTF. The CDR3 nucleotides read TGTGCCAGCAGTGAACAGGGAGGCTCCCTAGATGGCTACACCTTC.

The gene calls are TRBV11-3 and TRBJ2-7; D possibly corresponds to TRBD2 (5 bases). Deletions cut 0 bases from V and 3 bases from J, with 6 bases between. CDR3 length: 13 residues. Germline V CDR1 and CDR2: SGHNT, YENEEA. The DNA of the CDR3 is TGTGCCAGCAGCTTAGACGGGAACTACGAGCAGTACTTC. Its translation is CASSLDGNYEQYF. Looking up the rest from reference TRBV11-3 and TRBJ2-7 gives the full variable domain: EAGVVQSPRYKIIEKKQPVAFWCNPISGHNTLYWYLQNLGQGPELLIRYENEEAVDDSQLPKDRFSAERLKGVDSTLKIQPAELGDSAVYLCASSLDGNYEQYFGPGTRLTVT.

This sequence joins TRBV4-3 and TRBJ1-2; D not certain. Germline CDR1 reads LGHNA; CDR2 reads YSLEER. Trimming removed 0 bases at V and 4 bases at J, with 6 bases between. The CDR3 has 13 residues. Here the CDR3 DNA reads TGCGCCAGCAGCCAAGAATACGGCTATGGCTACACCTTC. Translated, it gives CASSQEYGYGYTF.

The rearrangement uses TRBV18 and TRBJ2-7, with D perhaps matching TRBD2 (6 bases). The CDR3 contains 14 residues. The V end lost 2 bases, the J end lost 2 bases, and 10 bases lay between the germline ends. CDR1 is KGHSH, CDR2 LQKENI, per germline. CDR3 nucleotide sequence: TGTGCCAGCTCACCAAAGGCGGGAACCTACGAGCAGTACTTC. This codes for CASSPKAGTYEQYF. The full variable domain, with the rest looked up from reference TRBV18 and TRBJ2-7, is NAGVMQNPRHLVRRRGQEARLRCSPMKGHSHVYWYRQLPEEGLKFMVYLQKENIIDESGMPKERFSAEFPKEGPSILRIQQVVRGDSAAYFCASSPKAGTYEQYFGPGTRLTVT.

This clone has just one count. This chain's CDR3 is CASSSLRGYNQPQHF. In DNA form, the CDR3 reads TGTGCCAGCAGTTCCCTCCGGGGCTACAATCAGCCCCAGCATTTT. The chain uses TRBV28 and TRBJ1-5, with D possibly TRBD1 on 5 matching bases. CDR3 length equals 15 residues. Trimming took off 4 bases at V and 3 bases at J, with 13 bases between the two ends. Per germline, CDR1 MDHEN and CDR2 SYDVKM.

The chain recombines TRBV15 with TRBJ2-1, with 9 bases matching TRBD2. Germline values: CDR1 LNHNV, CDR2 YYDKDF (reference sequence). This CDR3 is built from 14 residues. The V and J ends lost 6 bases and 8 bases, in that order; junction bases with no gene match: 8. The DNA for the CDR3 is TGTGCCACCAGGGGGGCTAGCGGGAATGATGAGCAGTTCTTC. Translation gives CATRGASGNDEQFF. The full variable domain, completed using reference TRBV15 and TRBJ2-1, is DAMVIQNPRYQVTQFGKPVTLSCSQTLNHNVMYWYQQKSSQAPKLLFHYYDKDFNNEADTPDNFQSRRPNTSFCFLDIRSPGLGDTAMYLCATRGASGNDEQFFGPGTRLTVL.

This sequence joins TRBV9 and TRBJ2-2; 10 bases align to TRBD1. The CDR3 has 17 amino acids. V was clipped by 3 bases and J by 0 bases; unmatched bases: 5. Germline V gives CDR1 SGDLS, CDR2 YYNGEE. CDR3 sequence: CASSGGTGDPNTGELFF. For the CDR3, the DNA is TGTGCCAGCAGCGGAGGGACAGGGGATCCGAACACCGGGGAGCTGTTTTTT.